The next 5 T cell receptor beta chains were all read from a single sample in a study of tumor-infiltrating lymphocytes in primary liver carcinoma. Germline DNA was also extracted, and blood RNA derived from unsorted whole blood. With around 500 ng total RNA as template and a constant-region primer, TCR beta cDNA was made. The TCR beta library was amplified through three nested multiplex PCR rounds in a modified ARM-PCR procedure. With TRBV1-TRBV30 forward primers and a C-beta reverse primer, the first two PCR rounds were run for approximately 10 cycles each. TCRdb analysed the multiplex PCR reads with MiXCR anew, one entry per CDR3 protein. Found here are around 170,000 distinct CDR3 sequences, 60% of them singletons; the top ten hold approximately 65%. The sequenced sample consisted of peripheral blood. These receptors were obtained from a man aged 40-49 years with primary liver carcinoma and hepatitis B virus infection.

As to this clonotype: The junction shows a germline mismatch at one end, possibly a read error. The chain uses TRBV6-2 or TRBV6-3 and TRBJ2-2; TRBD2 might be the D (5 bases). The germline V gene has CDR1 MNHEY and CDR2 SVGEGT. This CDR3 comprises 16 residues. As DNA, the CDR3 is TGTGCCAGCAGGACTCCCGCGAGGATTAAGGCCGGGGAGCAGTTTTTT. It is translated as CASRTPARIKAGEQFF.

The chain has TRBV6-1 and TRBJ2-1, with 7 positions matching TRBD2. The junction had 13 bases not matched to a gene; V was cut back by 8 bases and J by 9 bases. This CDR3 contains 14 residues. Germline V gene sequence: CDR1 MNHNS, CDR2 SASEGT. The CDR3 region is CASGERDPRGEQFF. The CDR3 bases are TGTGCCAGCGGCGAGCGGGATCCCCGAGGTGAGCAGTTCTTC.

This clonotype was detected only once. The chain has TRBV11-1 and TRBJ2-7, with TRBD2 as a possible D gene (6 bases). The CDR3 runs 14 residues. Trimming shortened V by 10 bases and J by 7 bases, and 23 bases separated the two germline ends. Germline loops: CDR1 SGHAT, CDR2 FQDESV (reference sequence). CDR3 sequence reads: CATRSRDSIYEQYF. The CDR3 DNA sequence: TGTGCCACCAGGTCGCGGGACTCAATCTATGAGCAGTACTTC.

The genes are TRBV29-1 and TRBJ2-1; D is uncertain. Near its end, the DNA agrees better with TRBJ2-7, so the J call may be wrong. Looked up from germline, CDR1 is SQVTM and CDR2 is ANQGSEA. The CDR3 spans 14 residues. CDR3 amino acids: CSVGSPISYNEQYF. DNA of the CDR3: TGCAGCGTTGGGTCCCCGATCTCCTACAATGAGCAGTACTTC.

This clonotype was observed a few times. Being one base from a much bigger clone, this may be a read error. This chain uses TRBV11-3 with TRBJ2-1; 10 bases agree with TRBD1. The CDR3 has 14 amino acids. Germline-derived CDR1 and CDR2 are SGHNT and YENEEA. CDR3 bases: TGTGCCGGCAGCTTAGGACAGGGGGGCAATGAGCAGTTCTTC. Its protein product is CAGSLGQGGNEQFF. The whole variable domain, filled in from reference TRBV11-3 and TRBJ2-1, reads EAGVVQSPRYKIIEKKQPVAFWCNPISGHNTLYWYLQNLGQGPELLIRYENEEAVDDSQLPKDRFSAERLKGVDSTLKIQPAELGDSAVYLCAGSLGQGGNEQFFGPGTRLTVL.